This TCR beta chain was identified in a study of blood T cell repertoires in COVID-19. Sequencing used immunoSEQ multiplex PCR; TCRdb keeps in-frame clones, though not all of them. This table has roughly 430,000 clones, approximately 85% appearing once. In germline, CDR1 is MNHEY, CDR2 SVGAGI. V lost 5 bases to trimming and J lost 7 bases; unmatched junction nucleotides: 7. The CDR3 consists of 15 residues. The chain links TRBV6-5 to TRBJ1-6; 8 positions agree with TRBD1. Specimen: PBMCs or T cells enriched from blood (not recorded which). The clonotype comes from a woman in her thirties or forties with acute COVID-19. CDR3 residues: CASSRQGSANSPLHF. The CDR3 nucleotides are TGTGCCAGCAGTAGACAGGGGTCCGCAAATTCACCCCTCCACTTT.